These 5 T cell receptor beta chains were sequenced from one sample in a study of blood T cell repertoires in COVID-19 (dated by TCRdb to the early 2020s). Receptors were amplified or captured by the immunoSEQ multiplex PCR assay. The table was pulled from immuneACCESS by TCRdb, which kept in-frame rearrangements only. Such tables lose some clones; where checked, under half of the loss comes from unresolved V genes, and the rest has no known cause. Here the sample has roughly 100,000 clones; roughly 69% occur a single time. The ten largest clones capture approximately 5.9% of the sample. Source material: peripheral blood. Every receptor here comes from a man aged 80 or over with acute or convalescent COVID-19.

The chain joins TRBV28 to TRBJ2-7; 9 bases map to TRBD1. Germline assignment: CDR1 MDHEN and CDR2 SYDVKM. The CDR3 is 14 residues long. V was pared by 10 bases and J by 4 bases, with 11 bases of the junction left unmatched. The CDR3 nucleotides read TGTGCCACCGTCCCCGGACAGGGGATTTACGAGCAGTACTTC. Encoded protein: CATVPGQGIYEQYF.

This clone was recorded a few times. The chain recombines TRBV28 with TRBJ2-7; D is perhaps TRBD1 (5 bases). CDR1 and CDR2 from the germline V gene are MDHEN and SYDVKM. Trimming cost V 5 bases and J 5 bases, with 13 bases left between them. The length of the CDR3 is 13 residues. This chain's CDR3 is CASSPPQGHEQYF. The CDR3 DNA reads as TGTGCCAGCAGTCCCCCTCAGGGCCACGAGCAGTACTTC.

This chain links TRBV5-1 with TRBJ1-2, with D possibly matching TRBD1 (6 bases). Deletions cut 4 bases from V and 2 bases from J, with 12 bases between. Germline V gives CDR1 SGHRS, CDR2 YFSETQ. This CDR3 has 14 residues. The CDR3 DNA follows: TGCGCCAGCAGCCTCCAGACAGGAAACTATGGCTACACCTTC. Amino acids: CASSLQTGNYGYTF.

V and J are TRBV18 and TRBJ1-5; D is ambiguous. Per germline, CDR1 KGHSH and CDR2 LQKENI. Between the trimmed V and J ends, which lost 4 bases and 11 bases, there was a span of 15 bases. This CDR3 has 13 amino acids. CDR3 bases: TGTGCCAGCTCACAGGAGGCAGAGGTGGCCCAGCATTTT. It specifies CASSQEAEVAQHF.

The J gene is TRBJ2-2, the V gene TRBV6-2 or TRBV6-3; maybe TRBD2 (6 bases). Germline V gives CDR1 MNHEY, CDR2 SVGEGT. Trimming stripped 2 bases from V and 3 bases from J, with 16 bases between. This CDR3 is 17 amino acids long. CDR3 nucleotides: TGTGCCAGCAGTTACGGTCTCGGGAGCAGTTACACCGGGGAGCTGTTTTTT. Encoded protein: CASSYGLGSSYTGELFF.